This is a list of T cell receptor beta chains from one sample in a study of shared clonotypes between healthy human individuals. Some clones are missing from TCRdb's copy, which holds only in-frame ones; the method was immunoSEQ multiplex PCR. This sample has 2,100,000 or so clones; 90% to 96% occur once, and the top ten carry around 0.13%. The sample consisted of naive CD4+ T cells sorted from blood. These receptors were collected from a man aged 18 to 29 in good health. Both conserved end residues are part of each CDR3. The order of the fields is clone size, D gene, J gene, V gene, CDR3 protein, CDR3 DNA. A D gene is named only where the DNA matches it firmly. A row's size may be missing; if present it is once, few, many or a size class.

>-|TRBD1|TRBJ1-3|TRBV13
CASSLGLLKGQGGNTIYF
TGTGCCAGCAGCTTAGGCCTGCTTAAGGGACAGGGTGGAAACACCATATATTTT
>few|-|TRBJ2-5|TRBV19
CASSTTSGAQETQYF
TGTGCCAGTAGTACGACTAGTGGGGCCCAAGAGACCCAGTACTTC
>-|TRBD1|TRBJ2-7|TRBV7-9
CASSRSGTGYREQYF
TGTGCCAGCAGCAGATCCGGGACAGGGTATCGGGAGCAGTACTTC
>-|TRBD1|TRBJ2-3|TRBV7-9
CASSKPGQGTDTQYF
TGTGCCAGCAGTAAACCGGGACAGGGCACAGATACGCAGTATTTT
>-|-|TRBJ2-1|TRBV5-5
CASSLVVGGGNEQFF
TGTGCCAGCAGCTTGGTGGTAGGTGGGGGCAATGAGCAGTTCTTC
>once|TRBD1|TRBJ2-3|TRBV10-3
CAISPTGVTDTQYF
TGTGCCATCAGCCCCACAGGGGTGACAGATACGCAGTATTTT
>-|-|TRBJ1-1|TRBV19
CASSIRGRFTEAFF
TGTGCCAGTAGTATACGTGGGAGGTTCACTGAAGCTTTCTTT
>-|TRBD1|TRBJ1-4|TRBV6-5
CASSYGTGGGEKLFF
TGTGCCAGCAGTTATGGGACAGGGGGCGGTGAAAAACTGTTTTTT
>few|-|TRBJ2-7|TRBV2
CASRRHQSSGYEQYF
TGTGCCAGCAGGCGCCACCAAAGTTCCGGCTACGAGCAGTACTTC
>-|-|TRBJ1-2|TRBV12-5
CASALLGYGGYTF
TGTGCTAGTGCCTTACTAGGGTATGGGGGCTACACCTTC
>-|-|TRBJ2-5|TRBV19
CASGKETQYF
TGTGCCAGTGGCAAGGAGACCCAGTACTTC
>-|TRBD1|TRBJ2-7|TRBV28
CASSSSGTAAYEQYF
TGTGCCAGCAGTTCCTCCGGGACAGCCGCCTACGAGCAGTACTTC
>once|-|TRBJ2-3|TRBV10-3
CAITDNSDTQYF
TGTGCCATCACCGACAATTCAGATACGCAGTATTTT
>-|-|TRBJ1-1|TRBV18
CASSPKPGLGTEAFF
TGTGCCAGCTCGCCCAAACCAGGGTTGGGAACTGAAGCTTTCTTT
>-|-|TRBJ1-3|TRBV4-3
CASSQDLWVSGNTIYF
TGCGCCAGCAGCCAAGATCTATGGGTCTCTGGAAACACCATATATTTT
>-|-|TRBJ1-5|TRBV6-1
CASSVLGTVASNQPQHF
TGTGCCAGCAGTGTACTGGGGACGGTTGCTAGCAATCAGCCCCAGCATTTT
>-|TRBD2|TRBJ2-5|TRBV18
CASSPRQAGLQETQYF
TGTGCCAGCTCACCACGTCAAGCGGGGCTACAAGAGACCCAGTACTTC
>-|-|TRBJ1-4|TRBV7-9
CASSRSPYATNEKLFF
TGTGCCAGCAGCCGAAGTCCGTATGCAACTAATGAAAAACTGTTTTTT
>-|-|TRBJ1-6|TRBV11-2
CASSLHPTGFPWGLHF
TGTGCCAGCAGCTTACACCCCACAGGGTTTCCCTGGGGCCTCCACTTT
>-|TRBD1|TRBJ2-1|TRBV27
CASSGQGESYNEQFF
TGTGCCAGCAGCGGACAGGGGGAGAGCTACAATGAGCAGTTCTTC
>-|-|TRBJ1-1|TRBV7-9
CASSLAGGIEAFF
TGTGCCAGCAGCTTAGCAGGTGGCATTGAAGCTTTCTTT
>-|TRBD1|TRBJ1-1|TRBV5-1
CASSAQGAMNTEAFF
TGCGCCAGCAGCGCACAGGGGGCGATGAACACTGAAGCTTTCTTT
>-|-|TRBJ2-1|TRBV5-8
CASSLVRGGEQFF
TGTGCCAGCAGCTTGGTCCGCGGAGGTGAGCAGTTCTTC
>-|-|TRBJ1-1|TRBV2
CASTSRDGVRAFF
TGTGCCAGCACGTCGCGGGATGGGGTCCGAGCTTTCTTT
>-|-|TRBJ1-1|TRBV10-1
CASSEGQGKGGTEAFF
TGCGCCAGCAGTGAAGGGCAGGGAAAAGGAGGCACTGAAGCTTTCTTT
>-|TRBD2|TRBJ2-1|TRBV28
CASTPTSGDYNEQFF
TGTGCCAGCACTCCGACTAGCGGGGACTACAATGAGCAGTTCTTC
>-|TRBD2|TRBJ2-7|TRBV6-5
CASSYSREGYEQYF
TGTGCCAGCAGTTACTCCCGGGAGGGTTACGAGCAGTACTTC
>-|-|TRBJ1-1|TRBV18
CASSPLGNTEAFF
TGTGCCAGCTCACCACTAGGGAACACTGAAGCTTTCTTT
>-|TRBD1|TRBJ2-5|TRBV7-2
CASTGTVFQETQYF
TGTGCCAGCACCGGGACAGTCTTTCAAGAGACCCAGTACTTC
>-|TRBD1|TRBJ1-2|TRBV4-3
CASSQQRTGGSGYTF
TGCGCCAGCAGCCAACAGCGGACAGGGGGCTCTGGCTACACCTTC
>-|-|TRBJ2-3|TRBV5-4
CASSLALWKGSRTDTQYF
TGTGCCAGCAGCTTGGCTCTCTGGAAGGGGAGTCGGACAGATACGCAGTATTTT
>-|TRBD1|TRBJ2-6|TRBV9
CASSTGQNSGANVLTF
TGTGCCAGCAGTACGGGACAGAACTCTGGGGCCAACGTCCTGACTTTC
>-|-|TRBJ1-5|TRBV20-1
CSAGSNQPQHF
TGCAGTGCAGGTAGCAATCAGCCCCAGCATTTT
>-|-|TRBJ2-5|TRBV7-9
CASSFQGETQYF
TGTGCCAGCAGCTTTCAGGGGGAGACCCAGTACTTC
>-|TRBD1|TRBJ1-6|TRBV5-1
CASSTGGSTYNSPLHF
TGCGCCAGCAGTACAGGGGGAAGCACCTATAATTCACCCCTCCACTTT
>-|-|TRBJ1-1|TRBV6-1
CASSEGDYTEAFF
TGTGCCAGCAGTGAAGGTGACTACACTGAAGCTTTCTTT
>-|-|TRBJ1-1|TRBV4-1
CASSTQGRGTEAFF
TGCGCCAGCAGCACACAGGGCCGGGGCACTGAAGCTTTCTTT
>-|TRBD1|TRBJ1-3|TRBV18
CASSPGQEVGNTIYF
TGTGCCAGCTCACCGGGACAGGAGGTCGGAAACACCATATATTTT
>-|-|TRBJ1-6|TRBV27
CASSPLYRSNSPLHF
TGTGCCAGCAGTCCCTTGTACAGATCTAATTCACCCCTCCACTTT
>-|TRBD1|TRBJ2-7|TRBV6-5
CASRTTGAEQYF
TGTGCCAGCAGAACTACAGGGGCCGAGCAGTACTTC
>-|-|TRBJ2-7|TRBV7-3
CASSLSSASYEQYF
TGTGCCAGCAGCTTAAGTTCTGCCTCCTACGAGCAGTACTTC
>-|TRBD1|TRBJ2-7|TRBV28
CASSLRQGEQYF
TGTGCCAGCAGTCTCCGACAGGGCGAGCAGTACTTC
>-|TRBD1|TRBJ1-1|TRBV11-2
CASSPALTGATQANTEAFF
TGTGCCAGCAGCCCGGCACTCACAGGGGCAACCCAGGCGAACACTGAAGCTTTCTTT
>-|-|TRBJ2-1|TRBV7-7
CASSPGLGGSYNEQFF
TGTGCTAGCAGCCCAGGACTAGGGGGCTCCTACAATGAGCAGTTCTTC
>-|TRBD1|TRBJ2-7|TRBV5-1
CASSFGDRDSYEQYF
TGCGCCAGCAGCTTTGGGGACAGGGATTCCTACGAGCAGTACTTC
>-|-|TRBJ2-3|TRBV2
CASSLDLDPSTDTQYF
TGTGCCAGCAGCCTGGATTTGGACCCTTCCACAGATACGCAGTATTTT
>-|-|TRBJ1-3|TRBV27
CASSPTGYNYGNTIYF
TGTGCCAGCAGTCCCACGGGATACAATTACGGAAACACCATATATTTT
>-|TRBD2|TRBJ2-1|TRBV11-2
CASSGGTSGYNEQFF
TGTGCCAGCAGCGGGGGGACTAGCGGGTACAATGAGCAGTTCTTC
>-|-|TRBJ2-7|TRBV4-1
CASSQVSATYEQYF
TGCGCCAGCAGCCAAGTTTCAGCGACCTACGAGCAGTACTTC
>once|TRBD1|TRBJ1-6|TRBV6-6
CASRPGQGGYSPLHF
TGTGCCAGCAGACCTGGACAGGGGGGATATTCACCCCTCCACTTT
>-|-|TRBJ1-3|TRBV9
CASSPYGLSGNTIYF
TGTGCCAGCTCCCCCTATGGGCTCTCTGGAAACACCATATATTTT
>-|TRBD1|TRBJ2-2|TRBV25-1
CASSDTRTGTGELFF
TGTGCCAGCAGTGATACCCGGACAGGGACCGGGGAGCTGTTTTTT
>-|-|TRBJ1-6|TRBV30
CAWRSSYNSPLHF
TGTGCCTGGAGGAGCTCCTATAATTCACCCCTCCACTTT